Below, one TCR beta chain is given with its context. The target antigen is unknown. The sample belongs to a study of blood T cells in healthy people across ages. Study-level points and caveats: In the absence of known donor CMV status, changes in expanded clonotypes were possibly confounded.

The donors, all healthy, were Caucasians living in Russia, aged roughly 6 to 100. V lost 0 bases to trimming and J lost 6 bases, with 17 bases between them. The CDR3 sequence is 16 residues long. Germline CDR1 is PRHDT and CDR2 is FYEKMQ (reference sequence). Alongside a J-beta primer mix, a sample-barcoded 5' primer served in a second PCR lasting roughly 7 to 11 cycles. Tags on each cDNA molecule came from a template-switch adaptor with 12 random nucleotides. CDR3-containing paired-end reads numbering at least 2.5 million came from each sample. TCRdb re-analysed the 5' RACE reads in MiXCR, keeping a single row per CDR3 protein. Counted here are some 710,000 distinct CDR3 sequences, about 47% occurring once; the ten biggest clones make up approximately 18%.

This rearrangement joins TRBV13 to TRBJ1-2; D not certain. Sequencing was done on a sample of blood. The sequence derives from a man older than 75 in good health. CDR3 loop: CASSLGGGNPMDGYTF. The CDR3 DNA reads as TGTGCCAGCAGCTTAGGGGGAGGGAATCCTATGGATGGCTACACCTTC. Filled out from reference TRBV13 and TRBJ1-2, the complete variable domain reads AAGVIQSPRHLIKEKRETATLKCYPIPRHDTVYWYQQGPGQDPQFLISFYEKMQSDKGSIPDRFSAQQFSDYHSELNMSSLELGDSALYFCASSLGGGNPMDGYTFGSGTRLTVV.